This passage covers 24 T cell receptor beta chains from one sample sequenced in a study of blood T cell repertoires in COVID-19. Method: immunoSEQ multiplex PCR; TCRdb's copy keeps in-frame clones and lacks some. The sample shows about 59,000 clones, more than 75% of them seen only once. Sequenced material: peripheral blood. The receptor set was obtained from a man between 60 and 75 years old with acute or convalescent COVID-19.

Here the CDR3 DNA reads TGCGCCAGCAGCCCGCTGGGACTCGGGGACTACGAGCAGTACTTC. It translates to CASSPLGLGDYEQYF. The chain is built from TRBV5-1 and TRBJ2-7; weak D call: TRBD2 (6 bases). The CDR3 length is 15 residues. Germline values: CDR1 SGHRS, CDR2 YFSETQ. V lost 4 bases and J 3 bases, leaving 17 bases between the germline ends.

The chain has TRBV2 and TRBJ2-1, with D possibly TRBD1 on 6 matching bases. Trimming removed 10 bases from V and 4 bases from J, with 14 bases in between. The length of the CDR3 is 13 residues. Germline V gives CDR1 SNHLY, CDR2 FYNNEI. For the CDR3, the DNA is TGTGCCAACCTCCGGGACAAGTACAATGAGCAGTTCTTC. Translating gives CANLRDKYNEQFF.

The chain couples TRBV28 to TRBJ2-6; D is undetermined. CDR1 and CDR2 (germline): MDHEN, SYDVKM. Trimming stripped 7 bases from V and 2 bases from J, with 12 bases between. This CDR3 is 15 amino acids long. CDR3 nucleotides: TGTGCCAGCAACTCCGGGTCAACTGGGGCCAACGTCCTGACTTTC. This codes for CASNSGSTGANVLTF.

The chain joins TRBV3-1 (or the pseudogene TRBV3-2) to TRBJ2-5; no reliable D call. Trimming took off 6 bases at V and 3 bases at J, with 11 bases between the two ends. The CDR3 is 13 amino acids. CDR1 and CDR2 (germline): LGHDT, YNNKEL (reference sequence). CDR3 bases: TGTGCCAGCAGTTCCAGGATGAAAGAGACCCAGTACTTC. The encoded protein is CASSSRMKETQYF.

This sequence joins TRBV6-5 and TRBJ1-5; tentatively, D is TRBD1 (5 bases). Germline V gene lookup returns CDR1 MNHEY and CDR2 SVGAGI. The CDR3 covers 14 residues. Trimming stripped 2 bases from V and 6 bases from J, with 11 bases between. CDR3 sequence reads: CASSYRGRGQPQHF. The CDR3 nucleotides are TGTGCCAGCAGTTACAGGGGTCGTGGTCAGCCCCAGCATTTT.

V and J are TRBV29-1 and TRBJ2-2; TRBD1 aligns across 10 bases. Germline V gene data show CDR1 as SQVTM and CDR2 as ANQGSEA. The CDR3 has 15 residues. With 0 bases clipped from V and 6 bases from J, the junction kept 4 bases outside the gene matches. CDR3 nucleotides: TGCAGCGTTGAAGAGGAAGACAGGGGGCCCGGGGAGCTGTTTTTT. This translates into CSVEEEDRGPGELFF.

The chain uses TRBV29-1 and TRBJ2-5; 8 bases are a match to TRBD1. This CDR3 comprises 14 residues. Unmatched junction bases numbered 7, after V lost 3 bases and J lost 4 bases. Germline V gene data show CDR1 as SQVTM and CDR2 as ANQGSEA. The DNA for the CDR3 is TGCAGCGTTGAGGACAGGGTTAGGGGAGAGACCCAGTACTTC. Encoded protein: CSVEDRVRGETQYF.

The gene calls are TRBV5-1 and TRBJ1-1; TRBD1 aligns across 7 bases. The trim removed 4 bases at V and 1 base at J, leaving 4 bases unmatched. Germline CDR1 is SGHRS and CDR2 is YFSETQ. CDR3 size: 14 residues. The CDR3 nucleotides are TGCGCCAGCAGCCCCTCAGGGGGGAACACTGAAGCTTTCTTT. Translating gives CASSPSGGNTEAFF.

The chain couples TRBV10-2 to TRBJ2-1; 11 bases align to TRBD2. The V gene end was trimmed by 6 bases and the J gene end by 3 bases; junction bases not matched to a gene: 4. The CDR3 extends over 15 amino acids. Germline V gene sequence: CDR1 WSHSY, CDR2 SAAADI. CDR3 DNA: TGCGCCAGCAGCTTACTAGCGGGGGACTACAATGAGCAGTTCTTC. The encoded protein is CASSLLAGDYNEQFF.

This rearrangement joins TRBV5-6 to TRBJ1-4, with D unclear. Germline loops: CDR1 SGHDT, CDR2 YYEEEE. CDR3 length: 13 amino acids. The ends were cut back, 4 bases at V and 4 bases at J, with 8 bases in the middle. CDR3 in DNA: TGTGCCAGCAGCCACAGTGATAATGAAAAACTGTTTTTT. This translates into CASSHSDNEKLFF. Full variable domain (outside the CDR3, taken from reference TRBV5-6 and TRBJ1-4): DAGVTQSPTHLIKTRGQQVTLRCSPKSGHDTVSWYQQALGQGPQFIFQYYEEEERQRGNFPDRFSGHQFPNYSSELNVNALLLGDSALYLCASSHSDNEKLFFGSGTQLSVL.

The chain has TRBV12-3 or TRBV12-4 and TRBJ1-2; D is unclear. V was clipped by 3 bases and J by 8 bases, with 7 bases between them. CDR3 length: 11 amino acids. The CDR3 loop is CASSFIRGYTF. CDR3 sequence (DNA): TGTGCCAGCAGTTTTATTCGGGGCTACACCTTC.

The V and J genes are TRBV5-6 and TRBJ2-7; D unresolved. This CDR3 comprises 16 residues. Per germline, CDR1 SGHDT and CDR2 YYEEEE. With 4 bases removed from V and 1 base from J, the gap between germline ends came to 18 bases. The CDR3 here is CASSPEFGAVSYEQYF. The CDR3 region has the DNA TGTGCCAGCAGCCCCGAATTCGGTGCGGTATCCTACGAGCAGTACTTC.

This chain joins TRBV14 and TRBJ2-3; no definite D call. This CDR3 is built from 14 residues. The germline V gene has CDR1 SGHDN and CDR2 FVKESK. V lost 0 bases, J lost 6 bases, and 10 bases lay in between. The CDR3 reads CASSQDVPLDTQYF. CDR3 nucleotides: TGTGCCAGCAGCCAAGACGTCCCTTTGGATACGCAGTATTTT.

This chain connects TRBV21-1 to TRBJ1-5. TRBV21-1 is a pseudogene segment. CDR3 length: 13 residues. The CDR3 DNA reads TGTGCCAGCAGTGGGAGGGACAATCAGCCCCAGCATTTT. Translated, it gives CASSGRDNQPQHF.

The V call is TRBV5-5, the J call TRBJ2-3, with TRBD2 as a possible D gene (6 bases). V lost 0 bases and J lost 6, with 11 bases in between. Germline CDR1 is SGHKS and CDR2 is YYEKEE (reference sequence). The CDR3 is made up of 14 amino acids. In DNA, the CDR3 is TGTGCCAGCAGCTTGGGACTAGTAGAGGATACGCAGTATTTT. As protein: CASSLGLVEDTQYF. The complete variable domain, with remaining parts taken from reference TRBV5-5 and TRBJ2-3, reads DAGVTQSPTHLIKTRGQQVTLRCSPISGHKSVSWYQQVLGQGPQFIFQYYEKEERGRGNFPDRFSARQFPNYSSELNVNALLLGDSALYLCASSLGLVEDTQYFGPGTRLTVL.

The chain has TRBV7-3 and TRBJ2-6; the D gene is possibly TRBD2 (5 bases). Germline-derived CDR1 and CDR2 are SGHTA and FQGTGA. CDR3 length: 16 amino acids. V was shortened by 0 bases and J by 4 bases, with 10 bases between the two germline ends. CDR3 bases: TGTGCCAGCAGCTTAACCCCGGGGAGCGGGGCCAACGTCCTGACTTTC. Protein sequence: CASSLTPGSGANVLTF.

This clone was seen a few times. V gene TRBV6-6 combines with J gene TRBJ1-2; no firm D call. The CDR3 consists of 15 residues. Trimming removed 0 bases at V and 8 bases at J, with 16 bases between. The germline CDR1 and CDR2 sequences are MNHNY and SVGAGI (reference sequence). The CDR3 protein is CASSYSMGHREGYTF. The CDR3 DNA follows: TGTGCCAGCAGTTACTCGATGGGCCATCGCGAGGGCTACACCTTC.

The chain couples TRBV18 to TRBJ1-4; 7 bases map to TRBD1. The length of the CDR3 is 17 residues. J gave up 0 bases and V 3 bases, and 7 bases lay outside the gene matches. In germline, CDR1 is KGHSH, CDR2 LQKENI. CDR3 region: CASSPTQGTATNEKLFF. The CDR3, as DNA: TGTGCCAGCTCACCCACCCAGGGGACAGCAACTAATGAAAAACTGTTTTTT.

The chain joins TRBV5-1 to TRBJ2-3; the D is unclear. V lost 7 bases to trimming and J lost 5 bases, with 14 bases between them. Germline CDR1 reads SGHRS; CDR2 reads YFSETQ. The CDR3 is 13 amino acids. In DNA, the CDR3 is TGCGCCAGCTCCTTCGACTCCGGAGATACGCAGTATTTT. Its protein is CASSFDSGDTQYF.

The V gene is TRBV7-3, the J gene TRBJ2-5; no firm D call. Germline-derived CDR1 and CDR2 are SGHTA and FQGTGA. This CDR3 comprises 13 residues. Trimming pared 1 base from V and 4 bases from J, leaving 7 bases between. The CDR3 reads CASSLRRGETQYF. Here the CDR3 DNA reads TGTGCCAGCAGCTTAAGGAGAGGAGAGACCCAGTACTTC.

The CDR3 DNA is TGTGCCAGCAGCTTAGGGACTAAAGAGACCCAGTACTTC. Its protein product is CASSLGTKETQYF. V is TRBV7-8 and J is TRBJ2-5; a possible D gene is TRBD2 (6 bases). Germline-derived CDR1 and CDR2 are SGHVS and FQNEAQ. Trimming removed 1 base at V and 3 bases at J, with 6 bases between. CDR3 length equals 13 residues.

In DNA form, the CDR3 reads TGTGCCAGTAGTATAATTAACACCCCCACCTACAATGAGCAGTTCTTC. Protein: CASSIINTPTYNEQFF. The chain is built from TRBV19 and TRBJ2-1; D gene uncertain. The germline CDR1 and CDR2 sequences are LNHDA and SQIVND (reference sequence). This CDR3 is 16 amino acids long. Trimming removed 2 bases at V and 2 bases at J, with 13 bases between. Filled out from reference TRBV19 and TRBJ2-1, the complete variable domain reads DGGITQSPKYLFRKEGQNVTLSCEQNLNHDAMYWYRQDPGQGLRLIYYSQIVNDFQKGDIAEGYSVSREKKESFPLTVTSAQKNPTAFYLCASSIINTPTYNEQFFGPGTRLTVL.

The chain combines TRBV19 with TRBJ2-6; unclear D gene. V shed 3 bases and J shed 2 bases, with 5 bases lying between them. The germline CDR1 and CDR2 sequences are LNHDA and SQIVND (reference sequence). The CDR3 consists of 14 residues. CDR3 in DNA: TGTGCCAGTAGTATCCAGACTGGGGCCAACGTCCTGACTTTC. It codes for CASSIQTGANVLTF.

The chain has TRBV24-1 and TRBJ2-3; 7 bases map to TRBD1. V shed 0 bases, J shed 4 bases, and the junction held 12 bases outside the gene matches. CDR1 is KGHDR, CDR2 SFDVKD, per germline. The CDR3 length is 18 residues. The CDR3 bases are TGTGCCACCAGTGATTTGCGGACGGACAGGACGCTCTCAGATACGCAGTATTTT. The encoded protein is CATSDLRTDRTLSDTQYF.